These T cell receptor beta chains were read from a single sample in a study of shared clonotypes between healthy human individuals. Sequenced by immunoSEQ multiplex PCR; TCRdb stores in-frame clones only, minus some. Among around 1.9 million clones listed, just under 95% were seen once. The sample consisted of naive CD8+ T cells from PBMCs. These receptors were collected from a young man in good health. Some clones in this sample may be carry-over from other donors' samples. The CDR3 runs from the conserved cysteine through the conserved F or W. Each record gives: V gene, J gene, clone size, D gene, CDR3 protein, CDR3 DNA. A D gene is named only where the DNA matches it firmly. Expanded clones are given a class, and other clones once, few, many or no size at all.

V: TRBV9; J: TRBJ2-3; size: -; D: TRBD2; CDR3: CASSVGGGGTDTQYF; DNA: TGTGCCAGCAGCGTAGGCGGGGGGGGCACAGATACGCAGTATTTT
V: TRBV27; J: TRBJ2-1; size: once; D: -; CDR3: CASSSSRDPDNEQFF; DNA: TGTGCCAGCAGTTCGAGCCGGGACCCCGACAATGAGCAGTTCTTC
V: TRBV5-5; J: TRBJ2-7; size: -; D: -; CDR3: CASSLELGGHDEQYF; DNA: TGTGCCAGCAGCTTGGAGTTGGGGGGGCATGACGAGCAGTACTTC
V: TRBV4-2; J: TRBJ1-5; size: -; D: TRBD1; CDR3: CASSLTGTAMNSNQPQHF; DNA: TGTGCCAGCAGCCTCACCGGGACAGCTATGAATAGCAATCAGCCCCAGCATTTT
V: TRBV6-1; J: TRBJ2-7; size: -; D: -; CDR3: CASSETSGLTYEQYF; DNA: TGTGCCAGCAGTGAAACAAGCGGACTAACCTACGAGCAGTACTTC
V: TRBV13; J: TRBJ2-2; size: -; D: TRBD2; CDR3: CASSFGTSGSAGELFF; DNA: TGTGCCAGCAGCTTTGGGACTAGCGGGAGCGCCGGGGAGCTGTTTTTT
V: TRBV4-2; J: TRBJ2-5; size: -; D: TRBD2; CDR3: CASSQDFWSTSGTQETQYF; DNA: TGTGCCAGCAGCCAAGATTTTTGGTCGACTAGCGGGACTCAAGAGACCCAGTACTTC
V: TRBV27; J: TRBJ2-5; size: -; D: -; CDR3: CASSFRGPGETQYF; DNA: TGTGCCAGCAGCTTCAGGGGACCCGGTGAGACCCAGTACTTC
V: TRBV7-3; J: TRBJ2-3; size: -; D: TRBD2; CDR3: CASRMGREVDTDTQYF; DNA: TGTGCCAGCAGGATGGGGCGGGAGGTAGACACAGATACGCAGTATTTT
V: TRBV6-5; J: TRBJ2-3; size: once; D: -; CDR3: CASSYGQGSTDTQYF; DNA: TGTGCCAGCAGTTACGGGCAGGGCTCCACAGATACGCAGTATTTT
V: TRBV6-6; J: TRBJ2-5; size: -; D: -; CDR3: CATFFQETQYF; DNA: TGTGCCACTTTTTTTCAAGAGACCCAGTACTTC
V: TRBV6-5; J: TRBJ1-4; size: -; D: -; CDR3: CASSSTVFPNEKLFF; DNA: TGTGCCAGCAGCTCAACGGTTTTTCCTAATGAAAAACTGTTTTTT
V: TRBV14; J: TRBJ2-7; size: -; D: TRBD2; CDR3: CASSQEAGAHEQYF; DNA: TGTGCCAGCAGCCAAGAAGCGGGAGCCCACGAGCAGTACTTC
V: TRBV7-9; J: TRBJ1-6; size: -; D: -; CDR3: CASSLLLAGRNSPLHF; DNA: TGTGCCAGCAGCTTACTGTTGGCAGGGCGTAATTCACCCCTCCACTTT
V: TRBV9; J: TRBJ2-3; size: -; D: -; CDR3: CASSVTGSSTDTQYF; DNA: TGTGCCAGCAGCGTTACAGGGAGTAGCACAGATACGCAGTATTTT
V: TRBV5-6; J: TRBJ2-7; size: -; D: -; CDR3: CASSTGNYEQYF; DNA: TGTGCCAGCAGTACAGGGAACTACGAGCAGTACTTC
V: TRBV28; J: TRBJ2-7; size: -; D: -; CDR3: CASSPKQGSYEQYF; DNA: TGTGCCAGCAGTCCTAAACAGGGCTCCTACGAGCAGTACTTC
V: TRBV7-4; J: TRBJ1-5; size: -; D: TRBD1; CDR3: CASRTLVQGACYSNQPQHF; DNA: TGTGCCAGCAGAACTCTCGTCCAGGGGGCCTGCTATAGCAATCAGCCCCAGCATTTT
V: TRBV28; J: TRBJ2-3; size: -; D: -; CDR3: CASSSLSDTQYF; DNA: TGTGCCAGCAGTTCCCTTTCAGATACGCAGTATTTT
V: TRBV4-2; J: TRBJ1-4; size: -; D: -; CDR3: CASSQGELIGNEKLFF; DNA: TGTGCCAGCAGCCAAGGGGAACTGATCGGCAATGAAAAACTGTTTTTT
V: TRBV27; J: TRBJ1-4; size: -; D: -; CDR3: CASSLGPGANEKLFF; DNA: TGTGCCAGCAGTTTAGGACCCGGGGCCAATGAAAAACTGTTTTTT
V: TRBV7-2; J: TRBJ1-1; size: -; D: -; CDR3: CASSLPVRGGTEAFF; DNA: TGTGCCAGCAGCCTCCCGGTGAGGGGGGGCACTGAAGCTTTCTTT